Sequencing of this T cell receptor (beta chain) was carried out in a study of sequential checkpoint blockade in melanoma. In the study overall: Patients were randomized 1:1 to nivolumab-then-ipilimumab or ipilimumab-then-nivolumab first-line. After both sequences, patients received maintenance nivolumab.

Trimming removed 3 bases from V and 2 bases from J, with 10 bases in between. Germline V gene lookup returns CDR1 MNHEY and CDR2 SVGAGI. This CDR3 contains 15 residues. Treatment: randomized to nivolumab then ipilimumab (arm A) or the reverse (arm B). The table came from immunoSEQ multiplex PCR; TCRdb's copy has only in-frame clones and leaves some out. Of 6,600 or so clones in the sample, approximately 50% are singletons; the top ten hold around 45%. The rearrangement joins TRBV6-5 to TRBJ2-2; the D is unclear. This sequence originates from a human donor with melanoma. This specimen was CD8+ T cells sorted from blood (inferred from file names), taken from a patient given nivolumab and ipilimumab in sequence. The DNA of the CDR3 is TGTGCCAGCAGTTATGTGAGAGTCAACACCGGGGAGCTGTTTTTT. It translates to CASSYVRVNTGELFF.